This T cell receptor (beta chain) emerged from a study of cytomegalovirus exposure and HLA in healthy donors. Study background: About 85 million unique TCR sequences came from HLA-typed donors in an early release. Study findings and constraints: In an earlier analysis, most TCR beta V segments were productive about 87% or about 30% of the time. Highly shared sequence variants in one cluster were likely a sequencing artifact.

Healthy bone marrow donors made up the cohort. Regarding this clone: Its antigen is still unknown. The same CDR3 can be traced to other DNA sequences in this sample.

Trimming left V 0 bases short and J 3 bases short, with 10 bases between. The CDR3 consists of 15 residues. From germline, CDR1 is KGHSH and CDR2 LQKENI. In the PCR, 60 Vbeta and 13 Jbeta primers were used. Generated by immunoSEQ multiplex PCR, the TCRdb table keeps only in-frame clones and is missing some. The data hold 150,000 to 200,000 clones, with roughly 75% observed a single time. Sequenced material: PBMCs. The TCR was taken from a man aged 40-49 years in good health and CMV-seronegative. V gene TRBV18 combines with J gene TRBJ2-3, with D possibly being TRBD2 (5 bases). CDR3 loop: CASSPPLAGTDTQYF. For the CDR3, the DNA is TGTGCCAGCTCACCACCCCTAGCCGGGACAGATACGCAGTATTTT. Full variable domain (outside the CDR3, taken from reference TRBV18 and TRBJ2-3): NAGVMQNPRHLVRRRGQEARLRCSPMKGHSHVYWYRQLPEEGLKFMVYLQKENIIDESGMPKERFSAEFPKEGPSILRIQQVVRGDSAAYFCASSPPLAGTDTQYFGPGTRLTVL.